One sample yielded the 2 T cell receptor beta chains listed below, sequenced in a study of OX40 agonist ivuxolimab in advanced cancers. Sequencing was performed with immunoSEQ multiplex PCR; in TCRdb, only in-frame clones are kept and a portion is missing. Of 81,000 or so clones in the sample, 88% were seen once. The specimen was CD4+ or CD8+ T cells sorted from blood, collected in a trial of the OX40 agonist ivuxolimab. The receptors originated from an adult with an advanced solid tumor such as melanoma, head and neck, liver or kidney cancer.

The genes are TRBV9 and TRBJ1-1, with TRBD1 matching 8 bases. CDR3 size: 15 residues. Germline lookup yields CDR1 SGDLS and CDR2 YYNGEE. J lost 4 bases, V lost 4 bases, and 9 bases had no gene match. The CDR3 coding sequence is TGTGCCAGCAGCCCCTCGGGACAGGTCGGCACTGAAGCTTTCTTT. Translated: CASSPSGQVGTEAFF.

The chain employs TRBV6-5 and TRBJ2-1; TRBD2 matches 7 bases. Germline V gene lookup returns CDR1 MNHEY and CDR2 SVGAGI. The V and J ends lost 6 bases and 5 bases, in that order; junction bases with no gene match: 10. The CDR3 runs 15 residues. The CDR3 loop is CASRGWGLSDNEQFF. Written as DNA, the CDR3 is TGTGCCAGCAGGGGATGGGGACTATCGGACAATGAGCAGTTCTTC.